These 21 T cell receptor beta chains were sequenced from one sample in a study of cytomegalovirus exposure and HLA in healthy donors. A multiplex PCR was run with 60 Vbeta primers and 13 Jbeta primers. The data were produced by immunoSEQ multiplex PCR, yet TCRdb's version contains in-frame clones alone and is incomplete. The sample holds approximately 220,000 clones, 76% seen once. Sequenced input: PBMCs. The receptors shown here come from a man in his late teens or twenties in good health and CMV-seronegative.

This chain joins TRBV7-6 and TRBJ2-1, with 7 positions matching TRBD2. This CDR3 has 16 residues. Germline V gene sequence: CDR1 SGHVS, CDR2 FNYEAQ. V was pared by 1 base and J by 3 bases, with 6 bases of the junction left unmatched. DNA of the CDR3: TGTGCCAGCAGCTTAGGGGCGGGAGATCTCTACAATGAGCAGTTCTTC. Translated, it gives CASSLGAGDLYNEQFF.

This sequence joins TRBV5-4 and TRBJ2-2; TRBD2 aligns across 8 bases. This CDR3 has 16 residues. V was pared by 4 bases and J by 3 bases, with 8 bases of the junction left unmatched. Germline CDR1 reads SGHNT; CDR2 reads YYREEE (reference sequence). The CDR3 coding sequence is TGTGCCAGCAGCCCACGGGGGGGGGCAGACACCGGGGAGCTGTTTTTT. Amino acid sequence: CASSPRGGADTGELFF.

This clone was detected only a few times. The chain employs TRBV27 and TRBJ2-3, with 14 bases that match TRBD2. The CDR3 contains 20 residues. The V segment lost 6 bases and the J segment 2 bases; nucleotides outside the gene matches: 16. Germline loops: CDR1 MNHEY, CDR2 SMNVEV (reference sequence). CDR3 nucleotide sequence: TGTGCCAGCAGCCCCTGGGGAAGACTAGCGGGAGGGTACTACACAGATACGCAGTATTTT. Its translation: CASSPWGRLAGGYYTDTQYF.

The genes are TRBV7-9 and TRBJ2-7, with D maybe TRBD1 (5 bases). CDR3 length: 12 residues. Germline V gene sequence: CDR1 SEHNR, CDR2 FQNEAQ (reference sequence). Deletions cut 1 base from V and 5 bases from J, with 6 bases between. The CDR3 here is CASSLGQNEQYF. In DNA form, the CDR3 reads TGTGCCAGCAGCTTAGGACAGAACGAGCAGTACTTC.

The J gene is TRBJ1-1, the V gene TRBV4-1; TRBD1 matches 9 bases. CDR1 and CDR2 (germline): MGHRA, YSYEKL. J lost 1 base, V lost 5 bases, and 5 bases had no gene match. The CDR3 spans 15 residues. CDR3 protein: CASSGSTGGNTEAFF. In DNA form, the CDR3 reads TGCGCCAGCAGCGGATCGACAGGGGGGAACACTGAAGCTTTCTTT.

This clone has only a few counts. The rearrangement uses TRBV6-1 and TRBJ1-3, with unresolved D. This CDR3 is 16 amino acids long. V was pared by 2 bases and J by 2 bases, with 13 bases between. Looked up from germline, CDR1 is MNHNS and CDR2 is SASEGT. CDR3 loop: CASSEFEDRTGNTIYF. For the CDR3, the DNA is TGTGCCAGCAGTGAATTCGAGGATAGAACTGGAAACACCATATATTTT.

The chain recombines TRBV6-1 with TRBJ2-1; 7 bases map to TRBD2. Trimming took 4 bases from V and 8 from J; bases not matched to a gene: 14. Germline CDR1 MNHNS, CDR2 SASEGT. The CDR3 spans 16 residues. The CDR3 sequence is CASSVSGSNRGYEQFF. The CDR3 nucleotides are TGTGCCAGCAGTGTTAGCGGGTCAAACCGAGGGTATGAGCAGTTCTTC.

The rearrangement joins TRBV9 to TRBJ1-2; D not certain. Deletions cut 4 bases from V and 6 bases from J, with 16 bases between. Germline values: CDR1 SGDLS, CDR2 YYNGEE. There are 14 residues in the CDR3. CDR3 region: CASSPRYQGDGYTF. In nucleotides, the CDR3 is TGTGCCAGCAGCCCCCGATACCAAGGAGATGGCTACACCTTC.

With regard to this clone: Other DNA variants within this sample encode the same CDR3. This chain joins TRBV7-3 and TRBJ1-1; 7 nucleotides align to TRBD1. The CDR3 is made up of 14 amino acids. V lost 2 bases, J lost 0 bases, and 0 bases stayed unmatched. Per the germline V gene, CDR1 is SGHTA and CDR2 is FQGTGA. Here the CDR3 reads CASSLGTVNTEAFF. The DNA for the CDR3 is TGTGCCAGCAGCTTAGGGACAGTGAACACTGAAGCTTTCTTT. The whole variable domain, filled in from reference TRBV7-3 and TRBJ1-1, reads GAGVSQTPSNKVTEKGKYVELRCDPISGHTALYWYRQSLGQGPEFLIYFQGTGAADDSGLPNDRFFAVRPEGSVSTLKIQRTERGDSAVYLCASSLGTVNTEAFFGQGTRLTVV.

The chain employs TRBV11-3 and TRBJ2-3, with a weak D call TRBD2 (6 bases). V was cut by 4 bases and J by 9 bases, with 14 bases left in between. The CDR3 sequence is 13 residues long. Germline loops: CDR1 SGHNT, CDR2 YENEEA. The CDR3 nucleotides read TGTGCCAGCAGCTCGCGGGGTGAGACGACGCAGTATTTT. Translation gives CASSSRGETTQYF.

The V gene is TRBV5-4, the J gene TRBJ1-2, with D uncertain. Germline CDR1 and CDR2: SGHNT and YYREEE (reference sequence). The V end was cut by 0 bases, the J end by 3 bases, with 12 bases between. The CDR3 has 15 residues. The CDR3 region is CASSLEPGLDYGYTF. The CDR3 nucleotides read TGTGCCAGCAGCTTGGAGCCGGGGTTGGACTATGGCTACACCTTC.

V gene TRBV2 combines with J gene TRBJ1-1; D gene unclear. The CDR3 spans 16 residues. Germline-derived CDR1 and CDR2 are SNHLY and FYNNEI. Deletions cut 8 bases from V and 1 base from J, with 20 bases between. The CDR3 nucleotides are TGTGCCAGCCCCTCACATCCCGCGGGGAAGAACACTGAAGCTTTCTTT. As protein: CASPSHPAGKNTEAFF. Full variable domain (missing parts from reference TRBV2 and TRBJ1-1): EPEVTQTPSHQVTQMGQEVILRCVPISNHLYFYWYRQILGQKVEFLVSFYNNEISEKSEIFDDQFSVERPDGSNFTLKIRSTKLEDSAMYFCASPSHPAGKNTEAFFGQGTRLTVV.

The CDR3: CARSEGLAGGFGTGELFF. The CDR3 DNA reads TGTGCCAGGTCAGAGGGACTAGCGGGAGGGTTTGGCACCGGGGAGCTGTTTTTT. This chain joins TRBV19 and TRBJ2-2; 16 positions match TRBD2. Germline V CDR1 and CDR2: LNHDA, SQIVND (reference sequence). J lost 4 bases, V lost 9 bases, and 11 bases had no gene match. The CDR3 is 18 residues long.

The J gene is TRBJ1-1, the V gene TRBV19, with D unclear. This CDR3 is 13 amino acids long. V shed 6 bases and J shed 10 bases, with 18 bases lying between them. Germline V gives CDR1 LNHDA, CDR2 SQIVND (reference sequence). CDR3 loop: CASREVERPGAFF. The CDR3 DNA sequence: TGTGCCAGTAGGGAAGTGGAGAGGCCTGGAGCTTTCTTT. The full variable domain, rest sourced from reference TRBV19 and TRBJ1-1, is DGGITQSPKYLFRKEGQNVTLSCEQNLNHDAMYWYRQDPGQGLRLIYYSQIVNDFQKGDIAEGYSVSREKKESFPLTVTSAQKNPTAFYLCASREVERPGAFFGQGTRLTVV.

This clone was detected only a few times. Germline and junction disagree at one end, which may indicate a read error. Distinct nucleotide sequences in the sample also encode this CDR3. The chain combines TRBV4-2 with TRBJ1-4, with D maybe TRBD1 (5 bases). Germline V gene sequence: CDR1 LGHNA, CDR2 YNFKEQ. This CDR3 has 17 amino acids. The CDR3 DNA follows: TGTGCCAGCAGCCAAGGACGGTGGGATCAGGGTAATGAAAAACTATTTTTT. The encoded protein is CASSQGRWDQGNEKLFF.

The CDR3 loop is CASSYSGVTDTQYF. The CDR3 DNA follows: TGTGCCAGCAGTTACTCCGGGGTAACAGATACGCAGTATTTT. This chain joins TRBV6-5 and TRBJ2-3, with a weak D call TRBD2 (5 bases). V was trimmed by 0 bases and J by 3 bases, leaving 7 bases between them. The CDR3 has 14 residues. Germline V CDR1 and CDR2: MNHEY, SVGAGI.

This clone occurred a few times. CDR3 protein: CASSPGGGVDYNEQFF. As DNA, the CDR3 is TGTGCCAGCAGCCCGGGGGGGGGCGTGGACTACAATGAGCAGTTCTTC. The chain joins TRBV27 to TRBJ2-1, with 8 bases lining up with TRBD2. The germline CDR1 and CDR2 sequences are MNHEY and SMNVEV (reference sequence). The ends lost 6 bases at V and 3 bases at J; junction bases unmatched: 10. The CDR3 is 16 residues long.

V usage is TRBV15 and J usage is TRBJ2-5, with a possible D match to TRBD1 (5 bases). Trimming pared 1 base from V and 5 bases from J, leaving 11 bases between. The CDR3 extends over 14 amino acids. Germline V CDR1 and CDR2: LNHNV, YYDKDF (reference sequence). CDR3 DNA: TGTGCCACCAGCAGAGCAGGGTCGTTGGAGACCCAGTACTTC. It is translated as CATSRAGSLETQYF. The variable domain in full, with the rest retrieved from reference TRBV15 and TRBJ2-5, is DAMVIQNPRYQVTQFGKPVTLSCSQTLNHNVMYWYQQKSSQAPKLLFHYYDKDFNNEADTPDNFQSRRPNTSFCFLDIRSPGLGDTAMYLCATSRAGSLETQYFGPGTRLLVL.

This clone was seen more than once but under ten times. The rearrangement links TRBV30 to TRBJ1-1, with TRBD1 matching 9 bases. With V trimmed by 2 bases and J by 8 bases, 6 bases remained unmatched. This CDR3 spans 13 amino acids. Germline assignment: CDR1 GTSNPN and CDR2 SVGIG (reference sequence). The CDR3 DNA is TGTGCCTGGAGTCATCCGGGACAGGGAGAAGCTTTCTTT. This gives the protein CAWSHPGQGEAFF.

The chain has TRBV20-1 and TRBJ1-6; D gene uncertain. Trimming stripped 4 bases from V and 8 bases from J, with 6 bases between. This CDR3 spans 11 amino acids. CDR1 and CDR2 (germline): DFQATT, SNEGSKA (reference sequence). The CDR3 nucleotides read TGCAGTGCTACCAGTGATTCACCCCTCCACTTT. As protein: CSATSDSPLHF.

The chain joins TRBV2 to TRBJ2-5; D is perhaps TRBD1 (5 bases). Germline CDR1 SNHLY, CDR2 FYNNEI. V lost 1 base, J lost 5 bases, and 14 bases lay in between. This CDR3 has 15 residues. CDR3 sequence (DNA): TGTGCCAGCAGTGAAGGGGGCACGGGTAGGGAGACCCAGTACTTC. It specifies CASSEGGTGRETQYF.